This entry lists 24 T cell receptor beta chains sequenced from one sample in a study of T cell clusters in autoimmune cytopenias. TRB was amplified by touch-down multiplex PCR, primer pools A and B combined. TCRdb reprocessed the multiplex PCR reads and stores each CDR3 protein as one record, lacking DNA. This listing includes 2,900 or so distinct CDR3 sequences. TRB amplification used roughly 250 ng of peripheral blood genomic DNA. Sequencing was performed on peripheral blood. These receptors were collected from a human donor with an autoimmune cytopenia or autoimmune hepatitis (not recorded which).

Considering frequency, this clonotype is medium-sized. The rearrangement uses TRBV12-3 or TRBV12-4 and TRBJ1-2; checking the TCRdb D call of TRBD1 is not possible without DNA. This CDR3 comprises 13 residues. The CDR3 loop is CASSFRTRGSYTF.

This clonotype counts as medium-sized by frequency. The V and J genes are TRBV20-1 and TRBJ2-5. Per germline, CDR1 DFQATT and CDR2 SNEGSKA (reference sequence). The CDR3 consists of 14 residues. The CDR3 reads CSARDSAGWETQYF.

This clonotype is identified as medium-sized from frequency. V gene TRBV6-5 combines with J gene TRBJ1-1; TCRdb's D call, TRBD1, is unchecked because there is no DNA. The CDR3 runs to 13 residues. Per germline, CDR1 MNHEY and CDR2 SVGAGI. CDR3 loop: CASRTIGQAVAFF.

In terms of frequency, this clonotype is medium-sized. V usage is TRBV27 and J usage is TRBJ1-2. The V gene's germline CDR1 is MNHEY and CDR2 SMNVEV (reference sequence). The CDR3 totals 13 residues. CDR3 sequence reads: CASSFSRIEGYTF.

This clonotype is called medium-sized based on its frequency. V is TRBV6-1 and J is TRBJ2-4; TCRdb lists TRBD1, though no DNA is available to test this call. CDR1 is MNHNS, CDR2 SASEGT, per germline. The CDR3 length is 14 residues. The CDR3 here is CASRDPVRGDIQYF.

Judged by frequency, this clonotype is medium-sized. The V and J genes are TRBV6-6 and TRBJ1-5; the D gene TCRdb calls, TRBD1, cannot be checked with no DNA. Germline values: CDR1 MNHNY, CDR2 SVGAGI (reference sequence). The CDR3 is made up of 14 amino acids. CDR3 residues: CASSLRGKVQPQHF.

This clonotype is medium-sized by frequency. The V and J genes are TRBV6-5 and TRBJ2-2; the D call of TRBD2 rests on TCRdb alone, since no DNA is present to check it. CDR3 length: 15 residues. Germline CDR1 reads MNHEY; CDR2 reads SVGAGI. CDR3 loop: CASSTLAGGVGELFF.

In terms of frequency, this clonotype is medium-sized. V and J are TRBV6-5 and TRBJ2-1; TCRdb indicates TRBD2, and absent DNA this call remains unverified. The CDR3 extends over 13 amino acids. Germline V gene data show CDR1 as MNHEY and CDR2 as SVGAGI. The CDR3 sequence is CASSRQGYNEQFF.

Measured by frequency, this clonotype is medium-sized. The V call is TRBV5-6, the J call TRBJ1-1. The length of the CDR3 is 13 residues. Germline V gene sequence: CDR1 SGHDT, CDR2 YYEEEE. CDR3 sequence: CASSWGANTEAFF.

In terms of frequency, this clonotype is medium-sized (0.01 to 0.1%). V is TRBV7-6 and J is TRBJ2-3. This CDR3 contains 15 residues. The V gene's germline CDR1 is SGHVS and CDR2 FNYEAQ. The CDR3 protein is CASSRSALGTDTQYF.

This clonotype counts as medium-sized (0.01 to 0.1%) by frequency. The chain couples TRBV29-1 to TRBJ1-1; TCRdb outputs TRBD1, but without DNA this stays unchecked. The CDR3 totals 13 residues. CDR1 and CDR2 from the germline V gene are SQVTM and ANQGSEA. CDR3 amino acids: CSVEGAMNTEAFF.

Considering frequency, this clonotype is medium-sized (0.01 to 0.1%). The chain couples TRBV6-4 to TRBJ2-2; TCRdb gives TRBD1 as the D gene, but with no DNA this cannot be confirmed. This CDR3 has 14 residues. Germline values: CDR1 MRHNA, CDR2 SNTAGT. The CDR3 sequence: CASRDSDRGGELFF.

Judged by frequency, this clonotype is medium-sized. The chain joins TRBV6-5 to TRBJ1-2; there is no DNA to check the TCRdb D call of TRBD1. The germline V gene encodes CDR1 MNHEY and CDR2 SVGAGI. The CDR3 extends over 13 amino acids. This chain's CDR3 is CASSTQGNYGYTF.

This clonotype ranks as medium-sized in terms of frequency. The genes are TRBV11-1 and TRBJ2-1; there is no DNA to check the TCRdb D call of TRBD2. In germline, CDR1 is SGHAT, CDR2 FQDESV (reference sequence). This CDR3 has 18 amino acids. The CDR3 protein is CASSLDWRGGSSYNEQFF.

Its frequency marks this clonotype as medium-sized (0.01 to 0.1%). This sequence joins TRBV15 and TRBJ2-1; TCRdb names TRBD2, which stays unverified in the absence of DNA. This CDR3 is built from 14 residues. Germline loops: CDR1 LNHNV, CDR2 YYDKDF (reference sequence). The CDR3 here is CATSKGQGGNEQFF. Combining the CDR3 with reference TRBV15 and TRBJ2-1 gives the whole variable domain DAMVIQNPRYQVTQFGKPVTLSCSQTLNHNVMYWYQQKSSQAPKLLFHYYDKDFNNEADTPDNFQSRRPNTSFCFLDIRSPGLGDTAMYLCATSKGQGGNEQFFGPGTRLTVL.

Considering frequency, this clonotype is medium-sized (0.01 to 0.1%). The chain carries TRBV6-2 or TRBV6-3 and TRBJ2-7. The CDR3 has 13 amino acids. Germline-derived CDR1 and CDR2 are MNHEY and SVGEGT. Here the CDR3 reads CASRFRNAYEQYF.

This clonotype is labeled medium-sized based on frequency. V gene TRBV6-5 combines with J gene TRBJ2-3; the D gene TCRdb calls, TRBD2, cannot be checked with no DNA. The V gene's germline CDR1 is MNHEY and CDR2 SVGAGI. There are 17 residues in the CDR3. The CDR3 sequence: CASSQGLAGVGTDTQYF.

This clonotype is identified as medium-sized from frequency. This chain connects TRBV11-1 to TRBJ1-4. This CDR3 contains 17 residues. From germline, CDR1 is SGHAT and CDR2 FQDESV (reference sequence). CDR3: CASSLDGEQPGNEKLFF. Variable domain in full (rest from reference TRBV11-1 and TRBJ1-4): EAEVAQSPRYKITEKSQAVAFWCDPISGHATLYWYRQILGQGPELLVQFQDESVVDDSQLPKDRFSAERLKGVDSTLKIQPAELGDSAMYLCASSLDGEQPGNEKLFFGSGTQLSVL.

Considering frequency, this clonotype is medium-sized. The V and J genes are TRBV12-3 or TRBV12-4 and TRBJ1-1. CDR3 length equals 14 residues. CDR3 region: CASSLRVSNTESFF.

Judged by frequency, this clonotype is medium-sized (0.01 to 0.1%). This chain joins TRBV20-1 and TRBJ2-7. This CDR3 spans 13 amino acids. Germline values: CDR1 DFQATT, CDR2 SNEGSKA (reference sequence). The CDR3 reads CSARPTDSYEQYF.

By frequency, this clonotype registers medium-sized. The V and J genes are TRBV12-3 or TRBV12-4 and TRBJ1-2. The CDR3 runs 13 residues. The CDR3 is CASSLREKNGYTF.

Its frequency marks this clonotype as medium-sized. V is TRBV6-5 and J is TRBJ2-7; the TCRdb D gene call, TRBD2, has no DNA to confirm it. Germline-derived CDR1 and CDR2 are MNHEY and SVGAGI. CDR3 size: 15 residues. The CDR3 protein is CASSEYGGNQETQYF.

This clonotype is medium-sized by frequency. The genes are TRBV6-5 and TRBJ1-5. The CDR3 is 15 residues long. Germline CDR1 MNHEY, CDR2 SVGAGI. The CDR3 loop reads CASSFRRGSNQPQHF.

In terms of frequency, this clonotype is medium-sized. This chain uses TRBV20-1 with TRBJ2-3. Germline V gene data show CDR1 as DFQATT and CDR2 as SNEGSKA (reference sequence). The length of the CDR3 is 13 residues. Here the CDR3 reads CSAAKASTDTQYF.